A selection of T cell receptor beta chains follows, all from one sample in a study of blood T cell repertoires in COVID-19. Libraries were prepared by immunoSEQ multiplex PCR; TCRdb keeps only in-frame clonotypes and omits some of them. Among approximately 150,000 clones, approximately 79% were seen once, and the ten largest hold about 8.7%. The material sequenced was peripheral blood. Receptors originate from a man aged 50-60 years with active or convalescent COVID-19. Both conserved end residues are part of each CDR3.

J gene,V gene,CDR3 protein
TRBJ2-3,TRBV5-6,CASSLGLAGGDTQYF
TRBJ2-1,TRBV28,CASSPLGVAGGPSSYNEQFF
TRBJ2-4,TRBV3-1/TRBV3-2,CASSQPRPLTGGFENIQYF
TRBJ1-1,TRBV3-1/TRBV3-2,CASSRPGQGTGGAFF
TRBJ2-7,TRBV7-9,CASTRDRVYEQYF
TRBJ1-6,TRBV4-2,CASTPLGARNSPLHF
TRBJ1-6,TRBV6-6,CASSTQGSDSPLHF
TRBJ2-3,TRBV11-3,CASSRDGTPRDTQYF
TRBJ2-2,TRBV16,CASSQTEARVGELFF
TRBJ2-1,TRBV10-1,CASSESLAVEQFF
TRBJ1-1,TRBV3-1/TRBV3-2,CASSPTGQPNLRDSEAFF
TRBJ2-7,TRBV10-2,CASSGSGRRRDEQYF
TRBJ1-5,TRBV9,CASSPQGNQPQHF
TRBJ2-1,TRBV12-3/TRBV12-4,CATVASAYNEQFF
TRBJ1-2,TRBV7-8,CASSLAGQGRGYTF
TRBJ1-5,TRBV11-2,CASSQTGGQPQHF
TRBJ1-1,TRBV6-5,CASTGQGRTEAFF
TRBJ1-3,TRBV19,CASSPWSWTGEGNTIYF
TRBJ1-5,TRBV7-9,CASSLWGSNQPQHF
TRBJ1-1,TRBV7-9,CASSLVGQGNRAEAFF
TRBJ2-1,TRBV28,CASSFSVINEQFF
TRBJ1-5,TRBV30,CAWSPTGDQPQHF
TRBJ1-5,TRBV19,CASSIRGGGGNQPQHF
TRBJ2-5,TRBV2,CASRWTSGTLGETQYF
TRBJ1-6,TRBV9,CASSVVPGTGGQNSPLHF
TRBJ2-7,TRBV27,CASSLGGTSFYEQYF